Below are 8 T cell receptor beta chains sequenced from a single sample in a study of shared clonotypes between healthy human individuals. CD45RO-negative, CCR7-selected cells formed the naive CD8 fraction, which excluded terminally differentiated effector memory CD45RA+ cells. Produced via immunoSEQ multiplex PCR; TCRdb's table is partial and in-frame only. The repertoire holds just over 2,000,000 clones, with just under 95% as singletons. The sample was naive CD8+ T cells sorted from blood. These TCRs come from a man younger than 35 in good health.

This rearrangement joins TRBV6-1 to TRBJ1-6; TRBD1 matches at 8 bases. V dropped 6 bases and J dropped 5; count of bases not matched to a gene: 6. This CDR3 is built from 15 residues. Germline V CDR1 and CDR2: MNHNS, SASEGT. CDR3 in amino acids: CASSYGQGDNSPLHF. The CDR3 nucleotides are TGTGCCAGCAGCTACGGACAGGGCGATAATTCACCCCTCCACTTT.

The chain uses TRBV4-1 and TRBJ1-6, with 7 bases matching TRBD1. Germline loops: CDR1 MGHRA, CDR2 YSYEKL. This CDR3 comprises 15 residues. The V and J ends lost 0 bases and 7 bases, in that order; junction bases with no gene match: 3. CDR3 sequence reads: CASSQEPGQNSPLHF. CDR3 DNA sequence: TGCGCCAGCAGCCAAGAACCGGGACAGAATTCACCCCTCCACTTT.

This clone was detected once. The chain employs TRBV2 and TRBJ1-2; TRBD1 is a possible D gene (6 bases). The CDR3 contains 12 residues. Germline V CDR1 and CDR2: SNHLY, FYNNEI. Trimming removed 8 bases from V and 5 bases from J, with 12 bases in between. For the CDR3, the DNA is TGTGCCAGCGAGGGGGGAGGGTATGGCTACACCTTC. Encoded protein: CASEGGGYGYTF.

V gene TRBV9 combines with J gene TRBJ1-2, with TRBD1 identical over 11 bases. The CDR3 sequence is 13 residues long. Germline CDR1 reads SGDLS; CDR2 reads YYNGEE. Trimming took 6 bases from V and 6 from J; bases not matched to a gene: 4. CDR3 in amino acids: CASTGTGGDGYTF. The DNA of the CDR3 is TGTGCCAGCACTGGGACAGGGGGGGATGGCTACACCTTC.

The V gene is TRBV19, the J gene TRBJ2-7; 7 bases align to TRBD2. CDR3 length: 15 amino acids. Trimming cost V 3 bases and J 2 bases; bases outside gene matches: 7. Germline values: CDR1 LNHDA, CDR2 SQIVND (reference sequence). The CDR3: CASSMSPGGAYEQYF. Written as DNA, the CDR3 is TGTGCCAGTAGTATGTCTCCGGGGGGAGCCTACGAGCAGTACTTC.

The chain carries TRBV6-1 and TRBJ1-1, with 7 bases lining up with TRBD1. The germline V gene has CDR1 MNHNS and CDR2 SASEGT. After removal of 6 bases from V and 8 bases from J, the junction contained 6 bases not matched to a gene. The CDR3 sequence is 12 residues long. CDR3 DNA: TGTGCCAGCAGCGAGGGGACAGCAGAAGCTTTCTTT. Translated: CASSEGTAEAFF.

The V gene is TRBV27, the J gene TRBJ2-1, with TRBD2 identical over 9 bases. This CDR3 is 13 amino acids long. Germline CDR1 and CDR2: MNHEY and SMNVEV (reference sequence). With 10 bases clipped from V and 6 bases from J, the junction kept 7 bases outside the gene matches. The CDR3 spells CATQALAGNEQFF. The CDR3 nucleotides are TGTGCCACCCAGGCACTAGCGGGCAATGAGCAGTTCTTC.

The chain couples TRBV9 to TRBJ2-7; D uncertain. The germline V gene encodes CDR1 SGDLS and CDR2 YYNGEE. The V gene lost 3 bases and the J gene lost 4 bases, with 8 bases spanning the gap. The CDR3 length is 12 residues. The CDR3 DNA reads as TGTGCCAGCAGCGCAGAGGATTACGAGCAGTACTTC. Protein: CASSAEDYEQYF.